A selection of T cell receptor beta chains follows, all from one sample in a study of glioma-infiltrating T cells. TCRdb analysed the multiplex PCR reads with MiXCR anew, one entry per CDR3 protein. The sample holds approximately 110,000 distinct CDR3 sequences; roughly 24% are singletons and the top ten take 13% to 15%. Sequencing was performed on glioma tissue, nonneoplastic brain tissue, or PBMCs (not recorded which). The receptors originated from a human donor with low-grade glioma or glioblastoma, undergoing nonglioma brain surgery, or in good health (not recorded which). CDR3s include the opening cysteine and the closing phenylalanine or tryptophan. A D gene is named only where the DNA matches it firmly. Clone size appears in some rows only: once, few, many, or a class for an expanded clone.

abundance | d_gene | j_gene | v_gene | CDR3aa | CDR3nt
few | TRBD1 | TRBJ2-7 | TRBV11-1 | CASSSVHDRGSYEQYF | TGTGCCAGCAGCTCAGTACACGACAGGGGCTCCTACGAGCAGTACTTC
many | TRBD1 | TRBJ2-3 | TRBV19 | CASSQTGGTDTQYF | TGTGCCAGTAGCCAGACAGGGGGAACAGATACGCAGTATTTT
NA | TRBD1 | TRBJ2-7 | TRBV4-3 | CASSQERQGAYEQYF | TGCGCCAGCAGCCAAGAACGACAGGGGGCCTACGAGCAGTACTTC
many | NA | TRBJ2-1 | TRBV24-1 | CATSDSKLQGAFNNEQFF | TGTGCCACCAGTGATTCGAAATTACAGGGAGCCTTTAACAATGAGCAGTTCTTC
NA | NA | TRBJ2-3 | TRBV5-6 | CASSQDGPNTQYF | TGTGCCAGCAGCCAGGATGGGCCAAATACGCAGTATTTT
many | NA | TRBJ1-1 | TRBV6-6 | CASSYSGTMNTEAFF | TGTGCCAGCAGTTACTCGGGCACGATGAACACTGAAGCTTTCTTT
NA | NA | TRBJ2-7 | TRBV2 | CASKIQGGPYEQYF | TGTGCCAGCAAGATACAGGGAGGCCCCTACGAGCAGTACTTC
many | NA | TRBJ1-3 | TRBV27 | CASSLNRSGNTIYF | TGTGCCAGCAGCCTGAACAGGAGTGGAAACACCATATATTTT
many | NA | TRBJ2-5 | TRBV6-1 | CASSQDSLSGTQYF | TGTGCCAGCAGCCAGGATAGTCTCTCAGGGACCCAGTACTTC
NA | TRBD1 | TRBJ1-2 | TRBV29-1 | CSASTGTGVGGYTF | TGCAGCGCTTCTACCGGGACAGGGGTAGGCGGCTACACCTTC
many | NA | TRBJ2-3 | TRBV28 | CASKEGAIPTDTQYF | TGTGCCAGCAAGGAAGGGGCTATCCCCACAGATACGCAGTATTTT
few | TRBD2 | TRBJ2-2 | TRBV29-1 | CSVETSVNTGELFF | TGCAGCGTTGAAACTAGCGTGAACACCGGGGAGCTGTTTTTT
NA | TRBD1 | TRBJ2-7 | TRBV3-1 | CASSPQTGGTYTQYF | TGTGCCAGCAGCCCCCAGACAGGGGGAACATATACGCAGTACTTC
many | TRBD2 | TRBJ2-7 | TRBV20-1 | CSAPTPSGRVYEQYF | TGCAGTGCCCCGACCCCCAGCGGGAGGGTCTACGAGCAGTACTTC
many | NA | TRBJ1-2 | TRBV28 | CASSLEGEALVGYTF | TGTGCCAGCAGTTTGGAGGGAGAAGCCCTCGTCGGCTACACCTTC
many | TRBD2 | TRBJ2-7 | TRBV3-1 | CASSQVLAGPPYEQYF | TGTGCCAGCAGCCAAGTCCTAGCGGGACCTCCCTACGAGCAGTACTTC
few | NA | TRBJ1-2 | TRBV2 | CASTQEPSGYTF | TGTGCCAGCACCCAGGAGCCCTCCGGCTACACCTTC
NA | NA | TRBJ2-1 | TRBV29-1 | CSVARSGRIPYNEQFF | TGCAGCGTTGCAAGATCGGGGCGGATACCCTACAATGAGCAGTTCTTC
many | NA | TRBJ1-6 | TRBV6-1 | CASRDRNSPLHF | TGTGCCAGCAGGGACAGAAATTCACCCCTCCACTTT
many | NA | TRBJ2-1 | TRBV28 | CASRTGTRNEQFF | TGTGCCAGCAGAACCGGGACTCGAAATGAGCAGTTCTTC
many | TRBD1 | TRBJ1-3 | TRBV7-2 | CASSFRGQTGNTIYF | TGTGCCAGCAGCTTCAGGGGGCAAACAGGAAACACCATATATTTT
many | NA | TRBJ2-5 | TRBV18 | CASSDSNQETQYF | TGTGCCAGCTCCGACAGCAACCAAGAGACCCAGTACTTC
many | TRBD2 | TRBJ2-3 | TRBV7-2 | CASSLIAGDVSDTQYF | TGTGCCAGCAGCCTCATAGCGGGAGATGTATCAGATACGCAGTATTTT
many | TRBD2 | TRBJ2-7 | TRBV6-1 | CASSPGLAPSYEQYF | TGTGCCAGCAGCCCGGGACTAGCACCCTCCTACGAGCAGTACTTC
NA | TRBD1 | TRBJ1-2 | TRBV11-1 | CASSLDRQGHGYTF | TGTGCCAGCAGCTTAGACCGACAGGGGCATGGCTACACCTTC
many | NA | TRBJ2-7 | TRBV10-3 | CAISESQGGTYEQYF | TGTGCCATCAGTGAGTCGCAAGGGGGTACGTACGAGCAGTACTTC
many | TRBD1 | TRBJ1-6 | TRBV4-3 | CASSQGTGSPLHF | TGCGCCAGCAGCCAAGGGACAGGCTCACCCCTCCACTTT
NA | NA | TRBJ2-5 | TRBV29-1 | CSVEDLGGTAYQETQYF | TGCAGCGTTGAAGATCTTGGGGGTACTGCGTACCAAGAGACCCAGTACTTC
many | NA | TRBJ1-6 | TRBV28 | CASRFSWRDNSPLHF | TGTGCCAGCAGATTCTCTTGGCGCGATAATTCACCCCTCCACTTT
many | NA | TRBJ2-7 | TRBV24-1 | CATSGAGSYEQYF | TGTGCCACCAGTGGGGCAGGGTCCTACGAGCAGTACTTC
NA | TRBD2 | TRBJ2-7 | TRBV20-1 | CSAPGTTGYEQYF | TGCAGTGCTCCCGGGACTACTGGCTACGAGCAGTACTTC
NA | NA | TRBJ1-1 | TRBV15 | CATSRVEGWDPSTEAFF | TGTGCCACCAGCAGAGTGGAAGGGTGGGACCCTAGCACTGAAGCTTTCTTT
many | NA | TRBJ1-3 | TRBV6-1 | CASSQGPSGNTIYF | TGTGCCAGCAGTCAAGGCCCGTCCGGAAACACCATATATTTT
NA | NA | TRBJ1-2 | TRBV12-3/TRBV12-4 | CASSSTPRKGGYTF | TGTGCCAGCAGTTCCACCCCTCGAAAAGGTGGCTACACCTTC
many | TRBD2 | TRBJ2-3 | TRBV28 | CASISSGRTDTQYF | TGTGCCAGCATTTCGAGCGGGAGGACAGATACGCAGTATTTT
many | NA | TRBJ1-5 | TRBV6-1 | CASSEVFQGISNQPQHF | TGTGCCAGCAGTGAAGTCTTCCAGGGAATTTCCAATCAGCCCCAGCATTTT
few | TRBD2 | TRBJ2-5 | TRBV19 | CASSYRTSGQETQYF | TGTGCCAGTAGCTACCGGACTAGCGGCCAAGAGACCCAGTACTTC
NA | TRBD2 | TRBJ2-1 | TRBV28 | CASSLPTSGSSNEQFF | TGTGCCAGCAGCCTCCCGACTAGCGGGAGTTCGAATGAGCAGTTCTTC
many | NA | TRBJ1-3 | TRBV20-1 | CSAHQDSGNTIYF | TGCAGTGCTCATCAGGACTCTGGAAACACCATATATTTT
few | TRBD1 | TRBJ2-7 | TRBV19 | CASSINRPGQGSHEQYF | TGTGCCAGTAGTATCAACCGACCGGGACAGGGGAGCCACGAGCAGTACTTC